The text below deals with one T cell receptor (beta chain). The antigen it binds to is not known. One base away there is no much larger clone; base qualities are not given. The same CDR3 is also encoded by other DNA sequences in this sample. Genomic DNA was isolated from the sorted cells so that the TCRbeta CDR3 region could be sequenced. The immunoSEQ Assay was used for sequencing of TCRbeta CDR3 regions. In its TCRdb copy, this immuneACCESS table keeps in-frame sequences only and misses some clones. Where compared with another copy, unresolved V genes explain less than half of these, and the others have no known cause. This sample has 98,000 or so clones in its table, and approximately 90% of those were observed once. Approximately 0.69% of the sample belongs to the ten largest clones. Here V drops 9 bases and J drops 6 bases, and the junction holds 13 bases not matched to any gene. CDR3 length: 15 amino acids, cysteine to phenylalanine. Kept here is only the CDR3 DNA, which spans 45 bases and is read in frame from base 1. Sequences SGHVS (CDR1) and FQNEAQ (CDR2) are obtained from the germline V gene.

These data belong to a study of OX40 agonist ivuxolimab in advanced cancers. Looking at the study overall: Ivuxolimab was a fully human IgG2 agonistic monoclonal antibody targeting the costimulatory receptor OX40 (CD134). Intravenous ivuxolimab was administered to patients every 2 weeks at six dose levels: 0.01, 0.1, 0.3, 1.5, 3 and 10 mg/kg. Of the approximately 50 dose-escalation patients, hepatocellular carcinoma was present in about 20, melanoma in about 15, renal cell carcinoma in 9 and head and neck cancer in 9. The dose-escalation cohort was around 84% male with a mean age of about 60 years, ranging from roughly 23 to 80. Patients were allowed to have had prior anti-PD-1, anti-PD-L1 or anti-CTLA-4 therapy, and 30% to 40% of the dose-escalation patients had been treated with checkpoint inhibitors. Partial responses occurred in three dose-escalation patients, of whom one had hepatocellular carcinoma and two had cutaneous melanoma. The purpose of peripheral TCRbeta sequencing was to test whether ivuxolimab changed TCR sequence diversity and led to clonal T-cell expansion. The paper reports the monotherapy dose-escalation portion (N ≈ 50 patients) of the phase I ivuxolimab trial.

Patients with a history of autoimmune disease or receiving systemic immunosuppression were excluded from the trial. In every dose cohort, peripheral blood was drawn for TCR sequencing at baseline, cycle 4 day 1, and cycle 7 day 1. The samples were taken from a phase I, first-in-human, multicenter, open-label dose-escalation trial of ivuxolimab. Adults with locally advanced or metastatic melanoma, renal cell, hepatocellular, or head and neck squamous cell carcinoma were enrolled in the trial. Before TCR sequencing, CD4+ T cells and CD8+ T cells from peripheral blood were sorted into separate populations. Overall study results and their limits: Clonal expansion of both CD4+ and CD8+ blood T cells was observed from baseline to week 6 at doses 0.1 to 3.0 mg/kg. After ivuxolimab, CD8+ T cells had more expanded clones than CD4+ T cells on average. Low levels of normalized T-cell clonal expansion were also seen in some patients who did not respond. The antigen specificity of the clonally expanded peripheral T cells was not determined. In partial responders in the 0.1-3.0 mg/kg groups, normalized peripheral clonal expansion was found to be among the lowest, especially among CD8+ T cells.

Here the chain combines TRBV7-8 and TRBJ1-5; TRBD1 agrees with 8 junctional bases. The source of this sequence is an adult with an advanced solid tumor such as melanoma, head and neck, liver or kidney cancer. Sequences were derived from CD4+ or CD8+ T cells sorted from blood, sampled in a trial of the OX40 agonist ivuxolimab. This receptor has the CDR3 CASREDRASSQPQHF. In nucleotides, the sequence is TGTGCCAGTAGGGAGGACAGGGCCTCAAGTCAGCCCCAGCATTTT.